This T cell receptor (beta chain) was documented in a study of blood T cell repertoires in COVID-19. Across the study: The United States, Italy and Spain were the sources of the acute and convalescent COVID-19 samples.

Profiling relied on immunoSEQ multiplex PCR, and the TCRdb table lists in-frame clones only, not all of them. Of fewer than 250,000 clones in the sample, more than 75% were seen once. The ends were cut back, 0 bases at V and 10 bases at J, with 7 bases in the middle. Looked up from germline, CDR1 is LGHDT and CDR2 is YNNKEL (reference sequence). The CDR3 consists of 13 residues. Enrolled through a virtual design, the participants were between 18 and 89 years of age and came from under 25 US areas. Categorization into cohorts depended on clinical history that participants reported. Sequencing input: PBMCs or T cells enriched from blood (not recorded which). The chain carries TRBV3-1 (or the pseudogene TRBV3-2) and TRBJ1-6; TRBD1 is a possible D gene (5 bases). The sequence was collected from a woman in her forties or fifties with acute COVID-19. Written as DNA, the CDR3 is TGTGCCAGCAGCCAAGATGGGGCGTCACCCCTCCACTTT. It codes for CASSQDGASPLHF.